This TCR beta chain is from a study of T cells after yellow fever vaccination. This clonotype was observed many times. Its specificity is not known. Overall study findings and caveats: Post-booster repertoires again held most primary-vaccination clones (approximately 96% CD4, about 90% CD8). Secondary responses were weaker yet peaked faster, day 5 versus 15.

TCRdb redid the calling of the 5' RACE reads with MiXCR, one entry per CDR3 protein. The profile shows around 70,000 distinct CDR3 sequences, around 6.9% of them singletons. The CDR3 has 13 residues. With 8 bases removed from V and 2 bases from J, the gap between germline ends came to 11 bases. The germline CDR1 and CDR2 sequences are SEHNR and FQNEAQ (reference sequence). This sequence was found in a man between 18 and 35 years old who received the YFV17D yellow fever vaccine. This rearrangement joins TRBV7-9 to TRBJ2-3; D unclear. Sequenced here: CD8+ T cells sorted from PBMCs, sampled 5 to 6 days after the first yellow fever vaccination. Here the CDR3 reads CASQVGPTDTQYF. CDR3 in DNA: TGTGCCAGCCAAGTGGGTCCCACAGATACGCAGTATTTT.